A selection of T cell receptor beta chains follows, all from one sample in a study of T cell responses to AZD1222 COVID-19 vaccine. The table came from immunoSEQ multiplex PCR; TCRdb's copy has only in-frame clones and leaves some out. The sample has some 170,000 clones, under 95% seen once. The input for sequencing was peripheral blood, taken on day 0 of MenACWY control vaccination. The receptors come from an adult in good health. Each CDR3 is given with its conserved first and last residue. D genes are given only for firm matches. Rows may omit the clone size; those that give it use once, few, many or a size class.

NA	TRBV6-2/TRBV6-3	TRBD2	CASSYVGVAGDAGTGELFF
NA	TRBV27	NA	CASSLLDGTPMGETQYF
NA	TRBV19	NA	CASTEGRNEQFF
NA	TRBV5-4	TRBD1	CASSGGTGLPYTDTQYF
once	TRBV28	TRBD1	CASAPGQGAKYGYTF
NA	TRBV9	TRBD2	CASSVGLAASGQFF
NA	TRBV19	NA	CASSIEGGRMGYTF
NA	TRBV25-1	TRBD2	CASRAGDYNEQFF
NA	TRBV23-1	NA	CASSQWRWDAPLRSYEQYF
once	TRBV15	NA	CATSRGSGWQETQYF
NA	TRBV28	TRBD1	CASSLIRDRGVYGYTF
NA	TRBV18	NA	CASSLGPHDGYTF
NA	TRBV7-3	NA	CASSLARGSDTQYF
NA	TRBV6-6	TRBD2	CASRGTSGRTDTQYF
NA	TRBV25-1	NA	CASRRSGNNEQFF
NA	TRBV5-5	NA	CASSLVIASLGEKLFF
NA	TRBV11-2	NA	CASSLDGQLNQPQHF
NA	TRBV7-6	NA	CASSLLGGAGSGNTIYF
NA	TRBV9	NA	CASSEPSGANVLTF
NA	TRBV3-1/TRBV3-2	TRBD1	CASSQVTRGQGNYGYTF
NA	TRBV18	NA	CASSPSPPGVETQYF
once	TRBV4-1	NA	CASRDLGGQEQFF
NA	TRBV4-1	NA	CASIGAECSQSSYEQYF
NA	TRBV7-9	NA	CASSPGFMGGNNNEQFF
NA	TRBV7-9	NA	CASSLEGIGGSPLHF
NA	TRBV21-1	NA	CASSKTLFEREYNEQFF
NA	TRBV10-1	TRBD1	CASRRDRADTGELFF
NA	TRBV19	TRBD1	CASSIGDRPTDTQYF
NA	TRBV28	NA	CASSFSDRTYEQYF
NA	TRBV2	TRBD2	CASSWEGLAGTGTQYF
NA	TRBV27	TRBD1	CASSLKGQGAYEQYF
NA	TRBV11-3	TRBD2	CASSPRTSGKDEQYF
NA	TRBV6-2/TRBV6-3	NA	CASSPRRDQPQHF
NA	TRBV4-1	TRBD2	CASSQDRAGGHNEQFF
NA	TRBV7-2	NA	CASSLDGGRSDTQYF
few	TRBV28	TRBD1	CASSLWGTGTNQPQHF
NA	TRBV3-1/TRBV3-2	TRBD1	CASSQDTGGYQETQYF
NA	TRBV2	NA	CASTGGGEKLFF
NA	TRBV2	NA	CASSGRELGFVVSGNTIYF
NA	TRBV2	TRBD1	CASSELGGAGKLFF
once	TRBV6-2/TRBV6-3	NA	CASSYLRPGSTGELFF
NA	TRBV7-3	TRBD1	CASSLSGGGTEAFF
NA	TRBV9	TRBD2	CASSVGVGGREETQYF
once	TRBV27	NA	CASSSNLASYEQYF
NA	TRBV11-2	TRBD1	CASSTQGAWDEKLFF
few	TRBV24-1	NA	CATSDRGIRETQYF
NA	TRBV18	TRBD1	CASSRGTPGQGAIEQYF
NA	TRBV11-3	NA	CASSPLRTDTQYF
NA	TRBV5-1	NA	CASSSQGVIDEAFF
once	TRBV6-5	NA	CASSYTGAGTEAFF
NA	TRBV10-1	TRBD2	CASSELAAVGDTQYF
NA	TRBV12-5	NA	CASGLVRWETQYF
NA	TRBV6-6	TRBD1	CASSPRDRGSTDTQYF